A selection of T cell receptor beta chains follows, all from one sample in a study of Graves' ophthalmopathy and Graves' hyperthyroidism. MiXCR, applied by TCRdb to the multiplex PCR reads, yields one record per CDR3 protein. This table holds 500,000 to 700,000 distinct CDR3 sequences, under 40% found once. The material sequenced was peripheral blood or thyroid tissue (not recorded which). The receptors here all came from an adult man with Graves' hyperthyroidism. Both conserved end residues are part of each CDR3. D genes are given only for firm matches. The size entry is marked missing in some rows and otherwise reads once, few, many or a size class.

TGTGCCAGCAGTTTAACAGGGGACATCAACTATGGCTACACCTTC CASSLTGDINYGYTF TRBJ1-2 many TRBD1 TRBV12-3/TRBV12-4
TGTGCCAGCAGCGTAGATCAGGGAACGACGACCCAGTACTTC CASSVDQGTTTQYF TRBJ2-5 many - TRBV9
TGTGCCAGCAGCTTAGACGCCAATCAGCCCCAGCATTTT CASSLDANQPQHF TRBJ1-5 many - TRBV7-2
TGTGCCAGCAGCCCGGGGACAGGGTTTTTTCCCCAGCATTTT CASSPGTGFFPQHF TRBJ1-5 few TRBD1 TRBV5-6
TGTGCCAGCAAGGGGACAGGGGTCTCCTACGAGCAGTACTTC CASKGTGVSYEQYF TRBJ2-7 many TRBD1 TRBV6-1
TGTGCCAGCAGTTTCAGGGACGGATATGGCTACACCTTC CASSFRDGYGYTF TRBJ1-2 - - TRBV7-8
TGTGCCAGCAGCTGGTGGGGGGCGCGGGACACTGAAGCTTTCTTT CASSWWGARDTEAFF TRBJ1-1 many - TRBV7-9
TGTGCCAGCAGCGTAGCGGACACAGCTTCCTACGAGCAGTACTTC CASSVADTASYEQYF TRBJ2-7 many - TRBV9
TGCGCCAGGGGAATCGTTGGCTACACCTTC CARGIVGYTF TRBJ1-2 many - TRBV5-1
TGCAGTGCTAGACAGGGACACGAGCAGTACTTC CSARQGHEQYF TRBJ2-7 many - TRBV20-1